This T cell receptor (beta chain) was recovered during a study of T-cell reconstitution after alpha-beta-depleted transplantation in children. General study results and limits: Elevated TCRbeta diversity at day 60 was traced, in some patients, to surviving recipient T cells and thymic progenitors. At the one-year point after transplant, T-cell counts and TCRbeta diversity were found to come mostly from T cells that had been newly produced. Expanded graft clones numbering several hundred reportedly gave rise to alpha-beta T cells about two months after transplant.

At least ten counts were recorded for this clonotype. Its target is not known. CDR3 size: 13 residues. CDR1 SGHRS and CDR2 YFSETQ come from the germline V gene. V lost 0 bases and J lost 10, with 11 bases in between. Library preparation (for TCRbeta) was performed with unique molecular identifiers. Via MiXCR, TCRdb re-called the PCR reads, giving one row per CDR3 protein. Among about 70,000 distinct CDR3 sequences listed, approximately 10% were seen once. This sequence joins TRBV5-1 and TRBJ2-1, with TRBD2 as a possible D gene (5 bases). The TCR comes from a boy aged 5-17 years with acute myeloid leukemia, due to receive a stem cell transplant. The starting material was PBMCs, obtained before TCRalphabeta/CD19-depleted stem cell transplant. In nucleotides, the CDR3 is TGCGCCAGCAGCTTGGTTCCGGGAAACGAGCAGTTCTTC. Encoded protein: CASSLVPGNEQFF.